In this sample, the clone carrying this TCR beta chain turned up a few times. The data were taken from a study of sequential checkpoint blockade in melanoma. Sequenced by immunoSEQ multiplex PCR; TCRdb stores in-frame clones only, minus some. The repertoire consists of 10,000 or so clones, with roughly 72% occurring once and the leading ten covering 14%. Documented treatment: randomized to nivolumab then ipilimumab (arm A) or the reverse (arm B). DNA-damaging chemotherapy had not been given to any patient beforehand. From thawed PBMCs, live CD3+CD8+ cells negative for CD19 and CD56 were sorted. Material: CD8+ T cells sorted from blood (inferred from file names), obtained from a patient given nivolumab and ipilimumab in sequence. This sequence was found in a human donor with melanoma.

CDR3 residues: CAVQGDRDYEQYF. CDR3 in DNA: TGTGCCGTACAAGGGGACAGGGACTACGAGCAGTACTTC. This chain connects TRBV10-3 to TRBJ2-7, with 9 bases identical to TRBD1. V was clipped by 11 bases and J by 3 bases; unmatched bases: 8. CDR1 and CDR2 (germline): ENHRY, SYGVKD. The CDR3 consists of 13 residues.